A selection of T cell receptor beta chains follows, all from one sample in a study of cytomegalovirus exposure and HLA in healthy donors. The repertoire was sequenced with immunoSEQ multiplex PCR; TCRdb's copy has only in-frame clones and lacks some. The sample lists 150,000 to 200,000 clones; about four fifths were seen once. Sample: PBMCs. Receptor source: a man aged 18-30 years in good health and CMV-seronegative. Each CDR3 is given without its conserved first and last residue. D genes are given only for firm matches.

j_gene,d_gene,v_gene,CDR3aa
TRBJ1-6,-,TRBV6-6,ASSRHEYNSPLH
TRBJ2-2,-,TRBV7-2,ASIMTLATNTGELF
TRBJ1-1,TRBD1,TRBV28,ASSTRQGRGTEAF
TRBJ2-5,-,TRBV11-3,ASSLGAEQETQY
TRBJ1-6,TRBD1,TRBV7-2,ASSLAGQGTGSPLH
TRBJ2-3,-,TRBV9,ASSPTGVSGQPPY
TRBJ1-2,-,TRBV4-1,ASSQVMTDNYGYT
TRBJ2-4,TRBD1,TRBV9,ASSGDRVGNIQY
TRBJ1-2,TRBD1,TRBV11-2,ASSRGQANYGYT
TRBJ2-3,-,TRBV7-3,ASSLGLAASTDTQY
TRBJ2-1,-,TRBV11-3,ASSLRVGSYNEQF
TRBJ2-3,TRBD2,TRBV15,ATSRTPGGPDTQY
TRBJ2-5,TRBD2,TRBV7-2,ASSLPWTSGRSETQY
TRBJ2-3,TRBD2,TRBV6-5,ASSYSASGGTDTQY
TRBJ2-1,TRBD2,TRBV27,ASDRNGGTNEQF
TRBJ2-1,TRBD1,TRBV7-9,ASSPRDRGRNEQF
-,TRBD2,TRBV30,ACRLAGSSYEQY
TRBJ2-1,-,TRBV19,ASSILQGNNEQF
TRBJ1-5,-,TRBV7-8,ASSLASGIGNQPQH
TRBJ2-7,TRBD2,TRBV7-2,ASTGQRGVAYEQY
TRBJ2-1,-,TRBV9,ASSVGAVDNEQF
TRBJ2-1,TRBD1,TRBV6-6,ASSEFLQGQLNEQF
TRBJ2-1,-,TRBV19,ASSHYRLPQGEQF
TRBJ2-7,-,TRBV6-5,ASRGLYEQY
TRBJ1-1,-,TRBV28,ASTPAGAVRRTEAF
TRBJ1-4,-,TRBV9,ASSVGKEGTNEKLF
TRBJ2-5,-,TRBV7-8,ASSLLGWRGEETQY
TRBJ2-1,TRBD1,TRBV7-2,ASSLGDRKQF
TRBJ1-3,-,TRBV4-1,ASSYDSPSGNTIY
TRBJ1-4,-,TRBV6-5,ASSYTGRNEKLF
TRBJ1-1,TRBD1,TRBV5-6,ASSLGRTTGGFGTEAF
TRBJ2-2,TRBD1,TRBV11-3,ASSHGQGGTGELF
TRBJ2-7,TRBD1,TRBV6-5,ASSYQQGTYEQY
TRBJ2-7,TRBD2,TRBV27,ASSRSGASYEQY
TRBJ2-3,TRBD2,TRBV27,ASSLLAGGNTQY
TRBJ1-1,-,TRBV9,ASSAPVTGSTNTEAF
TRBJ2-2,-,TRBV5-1,ASSLARSSRGDTGELF
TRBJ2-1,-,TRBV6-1,ASSTVFSYNEQF
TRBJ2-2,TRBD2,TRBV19,ATRHPGGETGELF
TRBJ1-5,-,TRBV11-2,ASSLAQGHNQPQH
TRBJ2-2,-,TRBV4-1,ASGQFVGPAGELF
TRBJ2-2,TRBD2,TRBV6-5,ASRRLALLGELF
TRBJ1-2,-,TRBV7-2,ASSPTGNYGYT
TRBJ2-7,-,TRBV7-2,ATGREVGEQY
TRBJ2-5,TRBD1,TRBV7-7,ASSQQGFGETQY
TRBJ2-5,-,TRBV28,ASSRETQY